A single sample gave rise to the 17 T cell receptor beta chains below, sequenced in a study of T cell clones after liver transplantation. Assay: immunoSEQ multiplex PCR; the TCRdb copy retains only in-frame clones and omits some. The profile covers 31,000 or so clones, with around 96% appearing a single time and roughly a quarter taken by the ten largest. Sequenced here: CD8+ T cells from blood, sampled 12 months after liver transplant. The origin of the receptors is a human patient who received a liver transplant. Certain T cells may be donor cells from the graft.

The chain employs TRBV5-1 and TRBJ2-7; TRBD2 might be the D (5 bases). The CDR3 sequence is 14 residues long. V dropped 4 bases and J dropped 3 bases, with 14 bases sitting between them. Germline CDR1 is SGHRS and CDR2 is YFSETQ. The CDR3 DNA is TGCGCCAGCAGCGAGGAGGATCTTTTCTACGAGCAGTACTTC. Its protein is CASSEEDLFYEQYF.

This sequence joins TRBV16 and TRBJ2-2, with D possibly being TRBD1 (7 bases). The CDR3 length is 15 residues. Germline CDR1 KGHSY, CDR2 FQNENV. V lost 4 bases and J 4 bases, leaving 13 bases between the germline ends. CDR3 sequence (DNA): TGTGCCAGCAGCCGAGACCAGGGGGGCACCGGGGAGCTGTTTTTT. This encodes CASSRDQGGTGELFF.

V usage is TRBV9 and J usage is TRBJ2-7, with a tentative D call TRBD2 (6 bases). This CDR3 has 14 residues. The germline V gene encodes CDR1 SGDLS and CDR2 YYNGEE. V was cut by 2 bases and J by 4 bases, with 13 bases left in between. Here the CDR3 DNA reads TGTGCCAGCAGCGTGACCGGGCGGGATTACGAGCAGTACTTC. It encodes CASSVTGRDYEQYF.

The chain carries TRBV11-2 and TRBJ2-5; 8 bases agree with TRBD1. There are 18 residues in the CDR3. Germline lookup yields CDR1 SGHAT and CDR2 FQNNGV. V shed 1 base, J shed 1 base, and the junction held 11 bases outside the gene matches. CDR3 DNA: TGTGCCAGCAGCTTAGTGGGCAGGGGGCTCCAAACCCAAGAGACCCAGTACTTC. Its protein product is CASSLVGRGLQTQETQYF.

This clone was detected once. The V and J genes are TRBV7-6 and TRBJ1-2; D uncertain. The CDR3 spans 14 residues. Trimming took off 4 bases at V and 6 bases at J, with 15 bases between the two ends. CDR1 SGHVS and CDR2 FNYEAQ come from the germline V gene. CDR3 nucleotides: TGTGCCAGCAGCTCCCGTCAAGGGTTGGATGGCTACACCTTC. The encoded protein is CASSSRQGLDGYTF.

This clone has a single count. CDR3 in DNA: TGTGCCAGCAGATCCGGACAGGGGGACACTGAAGCTTTCTTT. Amino acids: CASRSGQGDTEAFF. V and J are TRBV2 and TRBJ1-1; 10 positions agree with TRBD1. The germline CDR1 and CDR2 sequences are SNHLY and FYNNEI. The V segment lost 6 bases and the J segment 3 bases; nucleotides outside the gene matches: 4. The CDR3 is 14 residues long.

The chain has TRBV10-3 and TRBJ1-2; 11 bases are a match to TRBD1. Unmatched junction bases numbered 10, after V lost 3 bases and J lost 4 bases. CDR1 ENHRY and CDR2 SYGVKD come from the germline V gene. This CDR3 has 17 amino acids. The CDR3 protein is CAISDFGQGALSYGYTF. In DNA, the CDR3 is TGTGCCATCAGTGACTTCGGACAGGGGGCGCTTAGCTATGGCTACACCTTC.

The chain recombines TRBV4-3 with TRBJ2-3; TRBD2 matches 9 bases. The CDR3 has 18 residues. Germline CDR1 reads LGHNA; CDR2 reads YSLEER. J gave up 4 bases and V 0 bases, and 11 bases lay outside the gene matches. This CDR3 is CASSQEGSGRTFSDTQYF. Here the CDR3 DNA reads TGCGCCAGCAGCCAAGAGGGTAGCGGGAGAACATTTTCAGATACGCAGTATTTT.

This rearrangement joins TRBV29-1 to TRBJ2-1, with D possibly called TRBD1 or TRBD2 (5 bases each). The germline V gene encodes CDR1 SQVTM and CDR2 ANQGSEA. Trimming took off 3 bases at V and 9 bases at J, with 15 bases between the two ends. The CDR3 has 13 amino acids. The chain's CDR3 is CSVDEGPVPEQFF. The CDR3 bases are TGCAGCGTTGATGAGGGGCCCGTTCCTGAGCAGTTCTTC.

This rearrangement joins TRBV9 to TRBJ2-7, with 8 bases aligning to TRBD2. V dropped 3 bases and J dropped 7; count of bases not matched to a gene: 18. Germline values: CDR1 SGDLS, CDR2 YYNGEE. The CDR3 is made up of 17 amino acids. This CDR3 is CASSAGGGGLAEWEQYF. CDR3 DNA: TGTGCCAGCAGCGCGGGAGGGGGAGGCCTTGCGGAGTGGGAGCAGTACTTC.

The chain uses TRBV7-9 and TRBJ1-1; D is unclear. Germline V CDR1 and CDR2: SEHNR, FQNEAQ (reference sequence). Deletions cut 5 bases from V and 3 bases from J, with 22 bases between. There are 17 residues in the CDR3. The CDR3 sequence: CASSPRERATVDTEAFF. The CDR3 region has the DNA TGTGCCAGCAGCCCCCGGGAGAGAGCAACGGTGGACACTGAAGCTTTCTTT. The whole variable domain, filled in from reference TRBV7-9 and TRBJ1-1, reads DTGVSQNPRHKITKRGQNVTFRCDPISEHNRLYWYRQTLGQGPEFLTYFQNEAQLEKSRLLSDRFSAERPKGSFSTLEIQRTEQGDSAMYLCASSPRERATVDTEAFFGQGTRLTVV.

As regards this clone: Other DNA variants within this sample encode the same CDR3. The CDR3 DNA is TGTGCCAGCAGCCAAGGACAGGGAGGCTACACCTTC. It codes for CASSQGQGGYTF. The rearrangement links TRBV4-2 to TRBJ1-2, with TRBD1 matching 7 bases. CDR1 and CDR2 from the germline V gene are LGHNA and YNFKEQ. After removal of 1 base from V and 8 bases from J, the junction contained 1 base not matched to a gene. The CDR3 extends over 12 amino acids.

The rearrangement links TRBV27 to TRBJ2-3; perhaps TRBD1 as D (6 bases). The CDR3 is made up of 14 amino acids. Germline lookup yields CDR1 MNHEY and CDR2 SMNVEV (reference sequence). Trimming left V 8 bases short and J 0 bases short, with 12 bases between. The DNA of the CDR3 is TGTGCCAGCCAGGACAGCCCTAGCACAGATACGCAGTATTTT. The encoded protein is CASQDSPSTDTQYF.

This clone was seen only once. V and J are TRBV14 and TRBJ2-7; TRBD1 matches 7 bases. The V segment lost 2 bases and the J segment 4 bases; nucleotides outside the gene matches: 14. The CDR3 contains 17 residues. Germline V gene lookup returns CDR1 SGHDN and CDR2 FVKESK. The CDR3 DNA is TGTGCCAGCAGCCAAAGGGGCAAGGGGGCGGCTGGGTACGAGCAGTACTTC. This gives the protein CASSQRGKGAAGYEQYF.

The V and J genes are TRBV7-9 and TRBJ1-5; D is undetermined. CDR1 SEHNR and CDR2 FQNEAQ come from the germline V gene (reference sequence). This CDR3 is 16 amino acids long. With 1 base removed from V and 0 bases from J, the gap between germline ends came to 10 bases. The chain's CDR3 is CASSLGEEVSNQPQHF. The CDR3 nucleotides are TGTGCCAGCAGCTTAGGGGAAGAGGTTAGCAATCAGCCCCAGCATTTT.

The CDR3 region has the DNA TGTGCCAGCAGACCCTGGGACACCCCCCAAGAGACCCAGTACTTC. This encodes CASRPWDTPQETQYF. This chain uses TRBV6-5 with TRBJ2-5; D might be TRBD1 (6 bases). Germline CDR1 MNHEY, CDR2 SVGAGI. Trimming shortened V by 6 bases and J by 1 base, and 15 bases separated the two germline ends. The length of the CDR3 is 15 residues.

The chain joins TRBV11-2 to TRBJ2-7, with D uncertain. CDR1 is SGHAT and CDR2 is FQNNGV in the germline V gene. The CDR3 runs to 13 residues. The germline V and J ends were trimmed by 5 bases and 0 bases, with 8 bases remaining between them. CDR3: CASSGIDSYEQYF. The CDR3 nucleotides read TGTGCCAGCAGCGGAATCGACTCCTACGAGCAGTACTTC.